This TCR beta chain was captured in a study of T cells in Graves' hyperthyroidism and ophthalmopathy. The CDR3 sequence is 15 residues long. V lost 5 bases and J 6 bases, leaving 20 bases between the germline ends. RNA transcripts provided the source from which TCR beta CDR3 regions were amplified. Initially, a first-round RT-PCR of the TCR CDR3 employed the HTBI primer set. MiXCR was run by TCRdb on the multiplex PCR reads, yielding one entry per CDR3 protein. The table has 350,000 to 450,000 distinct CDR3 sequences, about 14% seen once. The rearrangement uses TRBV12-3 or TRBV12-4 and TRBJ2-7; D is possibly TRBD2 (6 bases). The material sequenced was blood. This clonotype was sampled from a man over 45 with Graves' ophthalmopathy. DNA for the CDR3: TGTGCCAGCAGTATCCGGGAACCCGCCGGGGGCGAGCAGTACTTC. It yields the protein CASSIREPAGGEQYF.